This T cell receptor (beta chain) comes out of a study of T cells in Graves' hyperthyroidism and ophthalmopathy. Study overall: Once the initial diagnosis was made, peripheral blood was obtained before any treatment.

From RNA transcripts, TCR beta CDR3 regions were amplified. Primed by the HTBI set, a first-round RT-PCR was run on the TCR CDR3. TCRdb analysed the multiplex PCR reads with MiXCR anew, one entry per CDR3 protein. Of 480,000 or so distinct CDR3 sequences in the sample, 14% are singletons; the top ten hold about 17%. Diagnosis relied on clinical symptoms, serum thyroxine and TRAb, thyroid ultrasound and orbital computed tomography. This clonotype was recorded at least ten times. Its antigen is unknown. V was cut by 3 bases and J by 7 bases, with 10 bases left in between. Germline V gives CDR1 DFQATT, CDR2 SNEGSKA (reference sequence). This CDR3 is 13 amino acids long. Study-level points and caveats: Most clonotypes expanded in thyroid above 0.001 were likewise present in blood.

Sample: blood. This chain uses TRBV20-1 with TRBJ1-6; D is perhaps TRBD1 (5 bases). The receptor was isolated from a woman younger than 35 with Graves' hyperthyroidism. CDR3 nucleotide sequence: TGCAGTGCTAGGGGGACGGGGAATTCACCCCTCCACTTT. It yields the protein CSARGTGNSPLHF.